Each of the 21 T cell receptor beta chains below was sequenced from the same sample in a study of cytomegalovirus exposure and HLA in healthy donors. Primers included in the PCR were 60 Vbeta and 13 Jbeta primers. Produced via immunoSEQ multiplex PCR; TCRdb's table is partial and in-frame only. The sample consists of approximately 120,000 clones, about two thirds of them appearing once. Sequencing was done on a sample of PBMCs. The origin of the receptors is a man in his sixties in good health and CMV-seropositive.

Concerning this clone: An end of the junction differs from the germline gene, which may be a read error. The gene calls are TRBV5-8 and TRBJ2-7, with a possible D match to TRBD1 (7 bases). CDR3 length: 14 residues. Germline CDR1 reads SGHTS; CDR2 reads YDEGEE. The CDR3 region is CASRFGGTAYEQYF. The CDR3 bases are TGTGCCAGCCGCTTTGGAGGGACAGCCTACGAGCAGTACTTC.

As regards this clone: Sequence at one end of the junction differs from germline and may be a read error. The CDR3 spells CASSPPRGSTDAQYF. For the CDR3, the DNA is TGTGCCAGCAGCCCCCCAAGGGGGAGCACAGATGCGCAGTATTTT. V and J are TRBV7-9 and TRBJ2-3, with D perhaps TRBD1 (6 bases). The CDR3 extends over 15 amino acids. Germline V gene lookup returns CDR1 SEHNR and CDR2 FQNEAQ (reference sequence).

V gene TRBV5-1 combines with J gene TRBJ2-1; 11 bases map to TRBD1. The length of the CDR3 is 15 residues. Looked up from germline, CDR1 is SGHRS and CDR2 is YFSETQ. V shed 6 bases, J shed 6 bases, and the junction held 8 bases outside the gene matches. Here the CDR3 DNA reads TGCGCCAGCACCCCTGATGGGACAGGGGGCAATGAGCAGTTCTTC. The encoded protein is CASTPDGTGGNEQFF. The full variable domain, completed using reference TRBV5-1 and TRBJ2-1, is KAGVTQTPRYLIKTRGQQVTLSCSPISGHRSVSWYQQTPGQGLQFLFEYFSETQRNKGNFPGRFSGRQFSNSRSEMNVSTLELGDSALYLCASTPDGTGGNEQFFGPGTRLTVL.

J is TRBJ2-3 and V is TRBV28; 10 nucleotides match TRBD1. After removal of 7 bases from V and 5 bases from J, the junction contained 12 bases not matched to a gene. There are 16 residues in the CDR3. Germline V lookup: CDR1 MDHEN, CDR2 SYDVKM. CDR3 sequence reads: CASTLGDRGYIDTQYF. The CDR3 region has the DNA TGTGCCAGCACCCTGGGGGACAGGGGTTATATAGATACGCAGTATTTT.

This chain joins TRBV11-2 and TRBJ2-4; perhaps TRBD2 as D (7 bases). The V end was cut by 1 base, the J end by 7 bases, with 14 bases between. CDR1 and CDR2 from the germline V gene are SGHAT and FQNNGV. This CDR3 is 15 amino acids long. The CDR3 nucleotides are TGTGCCAGCAGCTTAGCGGTTGCGGGGGCGAACATTCAGTACTTC. It specifies CASSLAVAGANIQYF.

This chain connects TRBV7-8 to TRBJ2-5; TRBD1 aligns across 7 bases. The CDR3 is made up of 16 amino acids. CDR1 is SGHVS, CDR2 FQNEAQ, per germline. V was pared by 3 bases and J by 2 bases, with 9 bases of the junction left unmatched. The chain's CDR3 is CASSFTGTAEQETQYF. The CDR3 DNA follows: TGTGCCAGCAGCTTTACCGGGACAGCTGAACAAGAGACCCAGTACTTC.

This clone was detected only a few times. This sequence joins TRBV5-1 and TRBJ2-1, with D possibly matching TRBD1 (6 bases). V lost 3 bases and J 4 bases, leaving 11 bases between the germline ends. The CDR3 spans 14 residues. Per the germline V gene, CDR1 is SGHRS and CDR2 is YFSETQ. The CDR3 protein is CASSSRTVYNEQFF. In DNA, the CDR3 is TGCGCCAGCAGCTCAAGGACAGTTTACAATGAGCAGTTCTTC.

V is TRBV5-4 and J is TRBJ2-5; 10 bases agree with TRBD1. V lost 0 bases, J lost 1 base, and 3 bases stayed unmatched. The CDR3 runs to 16 residues. Germline V CDR1 and CDR2: SGHNT, YYREEE (reference sequence). The CDR3 sequence is CASSLGDRGPQETQYF. As DNA, the CDR3 is TGTGCCAGCAGCTTGGGAGACAGGGGGCCCCAAGAGACCCAGTACTTC.

V gene TRBV15 combines with J gene TRBJ1-1; 7 bases are shared with TRBD1. Germline assignment: CDR1 LNHNV and CDR2 YYDKDF (reference sequence). The V gene end was trimmed by 0 bases and the J gene end by 9 bases; junction bases not matched to a gene: 1. The CDR3 is 12 amino acids. This CDR3 is CATSRERGQAFF. The CDR3 bases are TGTGCCACCAGCAGAGAGAGGGGGCAAGCTTTCTTT.

Details on this clone: The junction does not match germline at one end; this may be a read error. CDR3 DNA: TGTGCTAGCAGCTTACGGGGGGGCTACGAGACCCAGTACTTC. Protein product: CASSLRGGYETQYF. The chain links TRBV7-7 to TRBJ2-5; TRBD2 matches 8 bases. CDR3 size: 14 residues. The germline V gene encodes CDR1 SSHAT and CDR2 FNYEAQ (reference sequence).

CDR3 residues: CASSIRDRLYEQYF. Here the CDR3 DNA reads TGTGCCAGTAGTATCCGGGACAGATTATACGAGCAGTACTTC. This chain joins TRBV19 and TRBJ2-7; TRBD1 agrees at 7 bases. V gave up 3 bases and J gave up 4 bases; unmatched junction bases: 6. Looked up from germline, CDR1 is LNHDA and CDR2 is SQIVND (reference sequence). The CDR3 is 14 residues long.

CDR3 coding DNA: TGTGCCAGCAGATCGGACAGGGTCTATGGCTACACCTTC. It encodes CASRSDRVYGYTF. This rearrangement joins TRBV6-5 to TRBJ1-2; 8 bases align to TRBD1. Per germline, CDR1 MNHEY and CDR2 SVGAGI. The V and J ends lost 6 bases and 4 bases, in that order; junction bases with no gene match: 4. This CDR3 has 13 amino acids.

This chain joins TRBV2 and TRBJ1-5; 8 nucleotides agree with TRBD1. This CDR3 is built from 16 residues. J gave up 9 bases and V 6 bases, and 16 bases lay outside the gene matches. Germline V CDR1 and CDR2: SNHLY, FYNNEI. CDR3 nucleotide sequence: TGTGCCAGCAGGTCTAAGACAGGGGTTGGTGAGCGGCCCCAGCATTTT. Translation: CASRSKTGVGERPQHF.

This chain links TRBV6-1 with TRBJ2-5, with 8 bases matching TRBD2. CDR1 is MNHNS and CDR2 is SASEGT in the germline V gene. This CDR3 is 14 amino acids long. The V segment lost 6 bases and the J segment 1 base; nucleotides outside the gene matches: 4. The CDR3 DNA reads as TGTGCCAGCAGCGGGGGGGCGGGCCAAGAGACCCAGTACTTC. Translating gives CASSGGAGQETQYF.

The chain links TRBV7-9 to TRBJ1-2, with D perhaps matching TRBD1 (5 bases). V was shortened by 5 bases and J by 7 bases, with 23 bases between the two germline ends. This CDR3 spans 16 amino acids. CDR1 SEHNR and CDR2 FQNEAQ come from the germline V gene (reference sequence). The CDR3 nucleotides read TGTGCCAGCAGCCCCCAGGGTACAGGTTCCTCACGTGGCTACACCTTC. It encodes CASSPQGTGSSRGYTF. The whole variable domain, remainder taken from reference TRBV7-9 and TRBJ1-2, is DTGVSQNPRHKITKRGQNVTFRCDPISEHNRLYWYRQTLGQGPEFLTYFQNEAQLEKSRLLSDRFSAERPKGSFSTLEIQRTEQGDSAMYLCASSPQGTGSSRGYTFGSGTRLTVV.

This clone is a singleton in its sample. This chain connects TRBV30 to TRBJ2-5; no reliable D call. The J call may not be correct, given that the DNA end is closer to TRBJ2-7. The CDR3 is made up of 15 amino acids. CDR1 GTSNPN and CDR2 SVGIG come from the germline V gene (reference sequence). The CDR3 sequence: CAWSVGPRRSYEQYF. The CDR3 nucleotides are TGTGCCTGGAGTGTAGGCCCCCGCAGGTCCTACGAGCAGTACTTC.

This chain links TRBV27 with TRBJ1-3, with D possibly matching TRBD1 (6 bases). The length of the CDR3 is 15 residues. Germline loops: CDR1 MNHEY, CDR2 SMNVEV (reference sequence). Trimming took off 6 bases at V and 9 bases at J, with 21 bases between the two ends. The CDR3 DNA follows: TGTGCCAGCAGCCGAACAGGGCGGGCTTATGGCACCATATATTTT. Translated, it gives CASSRTGRAYGTIYF.

This chain uses TRBV6-5 with TRBJ2-2; perhaps TRBD2 as D (5 bases). V shed 7 bases and J shed 8 bases, with 8 bases lying between them. Germline CDR1 is MNHEY and CDR2 is SVGAGI. The CDR3 totals 11 residues. CDR3 region: CASTSGGELFF. CDR3 in DNA: TGTGCCAGCACTTCGGGAGGGGAGCTGTTTTTT.

A single count supports this clone. V usage is TRBV19 and J usage is TRBJ2-5, with D maybe TRBD2 (5 bases). Looked up from germline, CDR1 is LNHDA and CDR2 is SQIVND (reference sequence). The V end was cut by 4 bases, the J end by 2 bases, with 11 bases between. This CDR3 spans 14 amino acids. The CDR3 DNA reads as TGTGCCAGTAGTAATCGGGGTTTACAAGAGACCCAGTACTTC. It specifies CASSNRGLQETQYF. Filled out from reference TRBV19 and TRBJ2-5, the complete variable domain reads DGGITQSPKYLFRKEGQNVTLSCEQNLNHDAMYWYRQDPGQGLRLIYYSQIVNDFQKGDIAEGYSVSREKKESFPLTVTSAQKNPTAFYLCASSNRGLQETQYFGPGTRLLVL.

The J gene is TRBJ2-1, the V gene TRBV19; D might be TRBD1 (6 bases). Germline V CDR1 and CDR2: LNHDA, SQIVND (reference sequence). This CDR3 region has 20 residues. V gave up 7 bases and J gave up 5 bases, with 33 bases separating them. The CDR3: CASTPFIQNRDKQNHNEQFF. The CDR3 DNA sequence: TGTGCCAGTACCCCGTTTATACAAAACAGGGACAAACAGAATCACAATGAGCAGTTCTTC. The full variable domain, in which reference TRBV19 and TRBJ2-1 provide the parts outside the CDR3, is DGGITQSPKYLFRKEGQNVTLSCEQNLNHDAMYWYRQDPGQGLRLIYYSQIVNDFQKGDIAEGYSVSREKKESFPLTVTSAQKNPTAFYLCASTPFIQNRDKQNHNEQFFGPGTRLTVL.

V gene TRBV5-1 combines with J gene TRBJ2-7; TRBD1 agrees at 12 bases. CDR3 length equals 16 residues. The V and J ends lost 4 bases and 5 bases, in that order; junction bases with no gene match: 10. Germline-derived CDR1 and CDR2 are SGHRS and YFSETQ. DNA for the CDR3: TGCGCCAGCAGCAAAGGGACAGGGGGCGGATTAGACGAGCAGTACTTC. Protein product: CASSKGTGGGLDEQYF. Full variable domain (remainder filled in from reference TRBV5-1 and TRBJ2-7): KAGVTQTPRYLIKTRGQQVTLSCSPISGHRSVSWYQQTPGQGLQFLFEYFSETQRNKGNFPGRFSGRQFSNSRSEMNVSTLELGDSALYLCASSKGTGGGLDEQYFGPGTRLTVT.